This TCR beta chain originates from a study of HIV-infected patients and healthy controls. This clonotype was seen at least ten times. A single record per CDR3 protein comes from TCRdb applying MiXCR to the 5' RACE reads. The sample consists of about 64,000 distinct CDR3 sequences, around 21% of them appearing once. The TCR originated in a human donor in good health. Material: CD4+ T cells from blood.

Here the CDR3 reads CASRGRDYEQYF. CDR3 bases: TGTGCCAGCAGAGGACGGGATTACGAGCAGTACTTC. The chain recombines TRBV2 with TRBJ2-7; perhaps TRBD2 as D (5 bases). V lost 6 bases to trimming and J lost 4 bases, with 10 bases between them. This CDR3 spans 12 amino acids. CDR1 is SNHLY and CDR2 is FYNNEI in the germline V gene.